The 26 T cell receptor beta chains reported below all come from one sample, sequenced in a study of blood T cell repertoires in COVID-19. Clones were sequenced by immunoSEQ multiplex PCR, and TCRdb holds only the in-frame ones, with some missing. This sample yields tens of thousands of clones, of which roughly 80% are seen a single time; about a tenth belongs to the top ten. The sample consisted of peripheral blood. Every receptor here comes from a human donor in a cohort sampled during active COVID-19.

The chain employs TRBV29-1 and TRBJ2-3; 10 bases are shared with TRBD2. This CDR3 has 14 residues. V was clipped by 5 bases and J by 1 base; unmatched bases: 3. Per germline, CDR1 SQVTM and CDR2 ANQGSEA. The CDR3 spells CSVRGTSGTDTQYF. In DNA, the CDR3 is TGCAGCGTTCGGGGGACTAGCGGCACAGATACGCAGTATTTT.

This chain joins TRBV6-8 and TRBJ1-1; the match to TRBD1 covers 8 bases. This CDR3 is 15 amino acids long. V dropped 4 bases and J dropped 3; count of bases not matched to a gene: 7. Germline V gene lookup returns CDR1 MNHGY and CDR2 SAAAGT. This CDR3 reads CASSSGQGQDTEAFF. In nucleotides, the CDR3 is TGTGCCAGCAGTTCTGGACAGGGCCAGGACACTGAAGCTTTCTTT.

CDR3: CASSVDRLNTEAFF. As DNA, the CDR3 is TGTGCCAGCAGCGTAGATCGTCTGAACACTGAAGCTTTCTTT. J is TRBJ1-1 and V is TRBV6-5; no clear D. Germline loops: CDR1 MNHEY, CDR2 SVGAGI. V dropped 6 bases and J dropped 0 bases, with 11 bases sitting between them. The CDR3 extends over 14 amino acids.

This clone was observed a handful of times. The rearrangement links TRBV2 to TRBJ1-2, with 8 positions matching TRBD1. V shed 6 bases and J 1 base; nucleotides not matched to a gene: 4. CDR1 is SNHLY and CDR2 is FYNNEI in the germline V gene. This CDR3 region has 14 residues. The chain's CDR3 is CASRAGGRNYGYTF. The CDR3 DNA follows: TGTGCCAGCAGGGCAGGGGGCCGTAACTATGGCTACACCTTC.

This chain uses TRBV7-9 with TRBJ1-4, with 9 bases fitting TRBD1. This CDR3 has 14 amino acids. V shed 5 bases, J shed 8 bases, and the junction held 6 bases outside the gene matches. The germline V gene has CDR1 SEHNR and CDR2 FQNEAQ (reference sequence). In DNA, the CDR3 is TGTGCCAGCAGCCCGGGACAGGGTAACGAAAAACTGTTTTTT. This codes for CASSPGQGNEKLFF.

This chain uses TRBV23-1 with TRBJ1-6, with TRBD1 matching over 7 bases. TRBV23-1 is an ORF for which the function is uncertain. The junction had 6 bases not matched to a gene; V was cut back by 3 bases and J by 1 base. The CDR3 is 17 residues long. DNA of the CDR3: TGCGCCAGCAGTCATCTCGACAGGGCTTCCTATAATTCACCCCTCCACTTT. Its protein product is CASSHLDRASYNSPLHF.

This clone is a singleton in its sample. The chain combines TRBV5-1 with TRBJ1-2; 11 nucleotides agree with TRBD1. V gave up 6 bases and J gave up 4 bases; unmatched junction bases: 5. The germline V gene has CDR1 SGHRS and CDR2 YFSETQ. The CDR3 is 14 amino acids. The CDR3 DNA reads as TGCGCCAGCACGCCCGGGACAGGGGGCTATGGCTACACCTTC. Its protein product is CASTPGTGGYGYTF.

The rearrangement joins TRBV28 to TRBJ1-2; no clear D gene. This CDR3 is built from 14 residues. Germline V gene sequence: CDR1 MDHEN, CDR2 SYDVKM. The V end was cut by 6 bases, the J end by 8 bases, with 19 bases between. The CDR3: CASSSPPGGGGYTF. CDR3 DNA: TGTGCCAGCAGCTCCCCGCCGGGAGGAGGCGGCTACACCTTC.

J is TRBJ1-2 and V is TRBV6-2 or TRBV6-3; D ambiguous. Per the germline V gene, CDR1 is MNHEY and CDR2 is SVGEGT. Trimming took 4 bases from V and 5 from J, leaving 8 bases between them. This CDR3 is 12 amino acids long. CDR3 in amino acids: CASSSALYGYTF. CDR3 sequence (DNA): TGTGCCAGCAGTTCCGCGTTGTATGGCTACACCTTC.

The rearrangement links TRBV5-4 to TRBJ2-1, with 9 bases fitting TRBD1. The germline CDR1 and CDR2 sequences are SGHNT and YYREEE (reference sequence). The V and J ends lost 3 bases and 8 bases, in that order; junction bases with no gene match: 6. CDR3 length: 14 residues. CDR3 amino acids: CASSYQQGADEQFF. The CDR3 nucleotides read TGTGCCAGCAGCTACCAACAGGGGGCAGATGAGCAGTTCTTC.

This clone was counted a few times. V is TRBV27 and J is TRBJ1-1; 10 nucleotides agree with TRBD1. The ends lost 6 bases at V and 10 bases at J; junction bases unmatched: 14. The V gene's germline CDR1 is MNHEY and CDR2 SMNVEV (reference sequence). This CDR3 is 15 amino acids long. The CDR3 spells CASRLLSGDRGRAFF. CDR3 bases: TGTGCCAGCAGACTCCTTTCAGGGGACAGGGGTAGAGCTTTCTTT.

The chain employs TRBV24-1 and TRBJ2-5; tentative D call: TRBD2 (5 bases). The CDR3 runs to 16 residues. The germline gives CDR1 KGHDR, CDR2 SFDVKD. The V gene lost 3 bases and the J gene lost 5 bases, with 18 bases spanning the gap. CDR3 loop: CATSDNGSPKVETQYF. The CDR3, as DNA: TGTGCCACCAGTGATAATGGGAGCCCGAAGGTGGAGACCCAGTACTTC.

This chain connects TRBV5-1 to TRBJ1-5; D is ambiguous. From germline, CDR1 is SGHRS and CDR2 YFSETQ. The CDR3 totals 14 residues. V dropped 0 bases and J dropped 4 bases, with 8 bases sitting between them. The CDR3 DNA reads TGCGCCAGCAGCTTGGGAGGAAGTAATCAGCCCCAGCATTTT. Protein: CASSLGGSNQPQHF.

The chain links TRBV3-1 (or the pseudogene TRBV3-2) to TRBJ2-7, with 13 nucleotides matching TRBD2. The CDR3 sequence is 18 residues long. V trimming: 2 bases; J trimming: 1 base; junction bases outside the gene matches: 8. Germline values: CDR1 LGHDT, CDR2 YNNKEL (reference sequence). CDR3 protein: CASSQHRGLAGLSYEQYF. The CDR3 coding sequence is TGTGCCAGCAGCCAACACCGGGGACTAGCGGGGCTGTCCTACGAGCAGTACTTC.

The chain uses TRBV2 and TRBJ2-4, with D perhaps TRBD2 (5 bases). Between the trimmed V and J ends, which lost 5 bases and 2 bases, there was a span of 16 bases. The CDR3 has 16 amino acids. CDR1 and CDR2 (germline): SNHLY, FYNNEI. Here the CDR3 reads CASSSLGKRSKNIQYF. Written as DNA, the CDR3 is TGTGCCAGCAGTTCCTTGGGAAAGCGGTCCAAAAACATTCAGTACTTC.

The count of this clone is one. The V and J genes are TRBV6-2 or TRBV6-3 and TRBJ2-5, with D possibly matching TRBD2 (5 bases). Trimming removed 5 bases at V and 1 base at J, with 14 bases between. The CDR3 totals 15 residues. Germline V gene sequence: CDR1 MNHEY, CDR2 SVGEGT. CDR3 bases: TGTGCCAGCAGTCCACGGACTGATACCCAAGAGACCCAGTACTTC. Its protein product is CASSPRTDTQETQYF.

The V call is TRBV19, the J call TRBJ2-1, with a tentative D call TRBD2 (6 bases). Trimming left V 5 bases short and J 14 bases short, with 19 bases between. Germline V lookup: CDR1 LNHDA, CDR2 SQIVND (reference sequence). The CDR3 is 13 residues long. The CDR3 coding sequence is TGTGCCAGTAGTGCAATGGGAGGACATGGGGAGTTCTTC. Its protein product is CASSAMGGHGEFF. Looking up the rest from reference TRBV19 and TRBJ2-1 gives the full variable domain: DGGITQSPKYLFRKEGQNVTLSCEQNLNHDAMYWYRQDPGQGLRLIYYSQIVNDFQKGDIAEGYSVSREKKESFPLTVTSAQKNPTAFYLCASSAMGGHGEFFGPGTRLTVL.

By share, this clone counts as medium-sized. CDR3 sequence: CASSFGQANPPLHF. Written as DNA, the CDR3 is TGTGCCAGCAGCTTCGGTCAGGCCAATCCACCCCTCCACTTT. V and J are TRBV5-6 and TRBJ1-6; D is ambiguous. V was clipped by 2 bases and J by 11 bases, with 14 bases between them. Germline assignment: CDR1 SGHDT and CDR2 YYEEEE. This CDR3 contains 14 residues.

The chain employs TRBV19 and TRBJ2-1; D possibly corresponds to TRBD1 (5 bases). The length of the CDR3 is 15 residues. CDR1 and CDR2 (germline): LNHDA, SQIVND (reference sequence). With 3 bases removed from V and 2 bases from J, the gap between germline ends came to 11 bases. The CDR3 coding sequence is TGTGCCAGTAGTATCCCCAGGGTCGCCTACAATGAGCAGTTCTTC. This sequence encodes CASSIPRVAYNEQFF.

CDR3 residues: CATSRESAGFEAFF. CDR3 nucleotides: TGTGCCACCAGCAGAGAATCGGCGGGGTTTGAAGCTTTCTTT. The chain couples TRBV15 to TRBJ1-1; no clear D. Germline V CDR1 and CDR2: LNHNV, YYDKDF (reference sequence). Trimming cost V 0 bases and J 7 bases, with 12 bases left between them. The CDR3 runs to 14 residues. The variable domain in full, with the rest retrieved from reference TRBV15 and TRBJ1-1, is DAMVIQNPRYQVTQFGKPVTLSCSQTLNHNVMYWYQQKSSQAPKLLFHYYDKDFNNEADTPDNFQSRRPNTSFCFLDIRSPGLGDTAMYLCATSRESAGFEAFFGQGTRLTVV.

V is TRBV6-5 and J is TRBJ1-1; D might be TRBD1 (5 bases). Per the germline V gene, CDR1 is MNHEY and CDR2 is SVGAGI. This CDR3 has 13 amino acids. Trimming pared 6 bases from V and 0 bases from J, leaving 8 bases between. CDR3 protein: CASRGALNTEAFF. The DNA for the CDR3 is TGTGCCAGCAGAGGGGCCTTGAACACTGAAGCTTTCTTT.

This sequence joins TRBV24-1 and TRBJ2-3, with TRBD2 as a possible D gene (5 bases). Germline V gives CDR1 KGHDR, CDR2 SFDVKD. CDR3 size: 18 residues. V gave up 2 bases and J gave up 4 bases, with 21 bases separating them. The CDR3 DNA reads TGTGCCACCAGTGATTCGGGCCCCAGGACTTCCTTACCAGATACGCAGTATTTT. It yields the protein CATSDSGPRTSLPDTQYF.

The rearrangement joins TRBV2 to TRBJ2-7; the D gene is possibly TRBD1 (6 bases). Germline V gene sequence: CDR1 SNHLY, CDR2 FYNNEI. The CDR3 has 13 amino acids. Trimming stripped 6 bases from V and 6 bases from J, with 15 bases between. This CDR3 reads CASRVMGAGEQYF. The DNA of the CDR3 is TGTGCCAGCAGGGTAATGGGGGCTGGCGAGCAGTACTTC.

The CDR3 bases are TGTGCCATCAGTCAGAACTACGAGCAGTACTTC. As protein: CAISQNYEQYF. The J gene is TRBJ2-7, the V gene TRBV10-3; no clear D gene. The germline V gene encodes CDR1 ENHRY and CDR2 SYGVKD. The CDR3 totals 11 residues. Trimming pared 5 bases from V and 3 bases from J, leaving 5 bases between.

This clone came up once. The chain recombines TRBV9 with TRBJ1-1; the match to TRBD1 covers 8 bases. The CDR3 is 14 amino acids. The germline CDR1 and CDR2 sequences are SGDLS and YYNGEE. J lost 5 bases, V lost 4 bases, and 7 bases had no gene match. CDR3 sequence: CASSPGQGWTEAFF. In DNA form, the CDR3 reads TGTGCCAGCAGCCCAGGACAGGGTTGGACTGAAGCTTTCTTT.

The chain couples TRBV9 to TRBJ2-7; a weak D match, TRBD2 (7 bases). Germline assignment: CDR1 SGDLS and CDR2 YYNGEE. The CDR3 extends over 13 amino acids. V was trimmed by 1 base and J by 6 bases, leaving 11 bases between them. The DNA for the CDR3 is TGTGCCAGCAGCGTAACAGGGAGGGGCGAGCAGTACTTC. Translated: CASSVTGRGEQYF.